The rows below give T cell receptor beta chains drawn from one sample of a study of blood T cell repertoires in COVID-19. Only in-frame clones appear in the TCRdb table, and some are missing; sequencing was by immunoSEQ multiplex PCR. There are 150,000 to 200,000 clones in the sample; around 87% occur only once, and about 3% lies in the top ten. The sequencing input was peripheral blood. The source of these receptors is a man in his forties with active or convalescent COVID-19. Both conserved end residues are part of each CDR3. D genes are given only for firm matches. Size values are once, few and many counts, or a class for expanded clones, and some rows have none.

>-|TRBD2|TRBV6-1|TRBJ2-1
CASSGLAGGPVNEQFF
TGTGCCAGCAGTGGGCTAGCGGGGGGGCCGGTAAATGAGCAGTTCTTC
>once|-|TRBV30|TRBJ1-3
CAWSNSGNTIYF
TGTGCCTGGAGCAACTCTGGAAACACCATATATTTT
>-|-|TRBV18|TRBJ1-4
CASSGGFEEKLFF
TGTGCCAGCTCCGGGGGATTTGAGGAAAAACTGTTTTTT
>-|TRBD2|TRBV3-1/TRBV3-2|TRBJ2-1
CASSQGRGGPNEQFF
TGTGCCAGCAGCCAAGGGCGGGGGGGCCCTAATGAGCAGTTCTTC
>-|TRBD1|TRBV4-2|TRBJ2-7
CASSQEGQAYEQYF
TGTGCCAGCAGCCAAGAGGGACAGGCCTACGAGCAGTACTTC
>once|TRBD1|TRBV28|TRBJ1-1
CASSLGGTGAAEAFF
TGTGCCAGCAGTTTAGGGGGGACAGGGGCGGCTGAAGCTTTCTTT
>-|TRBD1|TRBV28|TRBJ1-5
CASTPGGQPQHF
TGTGCCAGCACCCCAGGGGGTCAGCCCCAGCATTTT
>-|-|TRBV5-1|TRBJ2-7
CASSFNDRTSIYEQYF
TGCGCCAGCAGCTTTAACGACAGGACCTCAATCTACGAGCAGTACTTC
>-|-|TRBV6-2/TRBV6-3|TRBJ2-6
CASSTQGTGANVLTF
TGTGCCAGCAGCACTCAGGGAACCGGGGCCAACGTCCTGACTTTC
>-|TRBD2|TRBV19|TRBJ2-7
CATSGGSGGVSAEQYF
TGTGCCACCTCGGGAGGTAGCGGGGGGGTATCCGCCGAGCAGTACTTC
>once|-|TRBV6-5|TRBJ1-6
CASRRISSPLHF
TGTGCCAGCAGGAGGATCTCTTCACCCCTCCACTTT
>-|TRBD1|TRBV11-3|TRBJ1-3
CASSFRLQWETGVGNTIYF
TGTGCCAGCAGCTTTCGCCTGCAATGGGAAACAGGGGTCGGAAACACCATATATTTT
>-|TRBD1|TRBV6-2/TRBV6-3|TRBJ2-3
CASSYPPLPGQGTDTQYF
TGTGCCAGCAGTTACCCTCCGTTACCGGGACAGGGCACAGATACGCAGTATTTT
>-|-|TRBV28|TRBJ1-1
CALRAGGETEAFF
TGTGCCCTACGAGCCGGGGGTGAGACTGAAGCTTTCTTT
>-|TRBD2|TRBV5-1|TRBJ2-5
CASSYGGGAEETQYF
TGCGCCAGCAGCTATGGCGGGGGGGCTGAAGAGACCCAGTACTTC
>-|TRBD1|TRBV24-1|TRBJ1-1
CATSDPDRDTEAFF
TGTGCCACCAGTGATCCGGACAGGGACACTGAAGCTTTCTTT
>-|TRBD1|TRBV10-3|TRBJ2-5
CAISDLQGADETQYF
TGTGCCATCAGTGACTTACAGGGGGCGGATGAGACCCAGTACTTC
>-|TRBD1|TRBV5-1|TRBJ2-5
CASSPVDRGPQETQYF
TGCGCCAGCAGCCCCGTCGACAGGGGTCCTCAAGAGACCCAGTACTTC
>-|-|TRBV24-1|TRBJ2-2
CATSDDLGGTGELFF
TGTGCCACCAGTGACGACCTGGGGGGCACCGGGGAGCTGTTTTTT
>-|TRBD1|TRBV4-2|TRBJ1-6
CASSLAKHGQGQPLHF
TGTGCCAGCAGCCTAGCCAAGCACGGACAGGGGCAGCCCCTCCACTTT
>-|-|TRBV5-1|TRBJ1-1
CASLFPGSRMNTEAFF
TGCGCCAGCCTATTTCCCGGGTCTAGAATGAACACTGAAGCTTTCTTT
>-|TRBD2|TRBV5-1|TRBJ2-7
CASSLDSGGIYEQYF
TGCGCCAGCAGCCTAGACAGCGGGGGGATTTACGAGCAGTACTTC
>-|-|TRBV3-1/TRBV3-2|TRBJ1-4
CASSQVGLLNEKLFF
TGTGCCAGCAGCCAAGTTGGGCTTCTAAATGAAAAACTGTTTTTT
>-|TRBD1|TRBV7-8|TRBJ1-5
CASSGGQGIIRNQPQHF
TGTGCCAGCAGTGGCGGACAGGGAATTATCCGCAATCAGCCCCAGCATTTT
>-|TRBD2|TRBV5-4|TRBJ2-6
CASSPPGLAGPSGANVLTF
TGTGCCAGCAGCCCCCCCGGACTAGCGGGACCCTCTGGGGCCAACGTCCTGACTTTC
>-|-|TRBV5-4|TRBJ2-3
CASSLGGAWRGGTDTQYF
TGTGCCAGCAGCTTGGGTGGGGCGTGGCGAGGCGGCACAGATACGCAGTATTTT
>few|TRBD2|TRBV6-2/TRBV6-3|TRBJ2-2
CASSYSRGANTGELFF
TGTGCCAGCAGTTACTCTCGGGGGGCGAACACCGGGGAGCTGTTTTTT
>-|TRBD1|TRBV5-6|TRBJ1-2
CASSRQGQDNYGYTF
TGTGCCAGCAGTCGCCAGGGACAGGACAACTATGGCTACACCTTC
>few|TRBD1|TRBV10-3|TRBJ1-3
CAISESPGGLSGNTIYF
TGTGCCATCAGTGAGTCCCCAGGGGGACTCTCTGGAAACACCATATATTTT
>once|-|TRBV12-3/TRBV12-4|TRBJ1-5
CASSPGRQPQHF
TGTGCCAGCAGTCCAGGGAGGCAGCCCCAGCATTTT
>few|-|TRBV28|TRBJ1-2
CASSLRDTAYGYTF
TGTGCCAGCAGTTTAAGGGACACCGCCTATGGCTACACCTTC
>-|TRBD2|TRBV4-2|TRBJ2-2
CASSPGLAGGPTNTGELFF
TGTGCCAGCAGCCCGGGACTAGCGGGGGGGCCTACCAACACCGGGGAGCTGTTTTTT
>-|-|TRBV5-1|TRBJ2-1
CASSLLGEAGNEQFF
TGCGCCAGCAGCCTTCTTGGGGAGGCGGGCAATGAGCAGTTCTTC
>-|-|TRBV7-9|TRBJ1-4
CASSEAWSTNEKLFF
TGTGCCAGCAGCGAGGCGTGGTCAACTAATGAAAAACTGTTTTTT